A single sample is the source of the 3 T cell receptor beta chains below, sequenced in a study of T cells in localized non-small cell lung cancer (TCRdb year 2020). The method was the immunoSEQ multiplex PCR assay. TCRdb's version of the immuneACCESS table is confined to in-frame rearrangements and falls short of the full clone set. An unresolved V gene accounts for under half of the shortfall where checked; the remainder is of unknown origin. Here the sample has approximately 860 clones; roughly 21% occur a single time. The top ten clones comprise more than 15% of the sample. The sample here was normal lung tissue next to the tumor, taken before any cancer treatment. Receptor source: a male donor older than 55 with stage I lung adenocarcinoma.

This sequence joins TRBV19 and TRBJ2-1, with D perhaps matching TRBD1 or TRBD2 (5 bases each). The V and J ends lost 6 bases and 8 bases respectively, with 20 bases between them. The germline V gene has CDR1 LNHDA and CDR2 SQIVND (reference sequence). CDR3 length: 15 amino acids. As DNA, the CDR3 is TGTGCCAGTAGGAGCAGGGAGACCGATTGGGATGAGCAGTTCTTC. Its translation: CASRSRETDWDEQFF.

By share of the sample, this clone is medium-sized. The read ends 1 residue before the CDR3 terminus; that terminus is restored from the germline J gene. The chain employs TRBV6-1 and TRBJ1-3; D gene unclear. The CDR3 runs 18 residues. Between the trimmed V and J ends, which lost 0 bases and 0 bases, there was a span of 15 bases. Germline V gives CDR1 MNHNS, CDR2 SASEGT. The covered CDR3 bases are TGTGCCAGCAGTGAAGCCCCACCGCAAGCGAGCTCTGGAAACACCATATAT. Encoded protein: CASSEAPPQASSGNTIY. The full CDR3 sequence reads CASSEAPPQASSGNTIYF.

CDR3 amino acids: CASSQDRLSYEQYV. DNA of the CDR3: TGTGCCAGCAGCCAAGATCGGCTCTCCTACGAGCAGTACGTC. This chain uses TRBV14 with TRBJ2-7; D gene unclear. Germline V gene lookup returns CDR1 SGHDN and CDR2 FVKESK. The CDR3 runs to 14 residues. V dropped 0 bases and J dropped 0 bases, with 6 bases sitting between them.